This T cell receptor (beta chain) originates from a study of T-cell reconstitution after alpha-beta-depleted transplantation in children (dated by TCRdb to 2016 to 2017). In the study overall: Using TCR repertoire profiling, the study followed T-cell immune reconstitution in a quantitative way in children after TCRalphabeta/CD19-depleted allogeneic hematopoietic cell transplantation.

This clonotype has at least ten counts. Its binding antigen is unknown. Base quality data are lacking; no much larger clone is found one base away. From the cysteine through the phenylalanine, the CDR3 covers 13 amino acids. This entry keeps only the CDR3 DNA: 39 bases, framed from base 1. The germline V gene (reference sequence) specifies DFQATT as CDR1 and SNEGSKA as CDR2. Here V drops 8 bases and J drops 7 bases, and the junction holds 8 bases not matched to any gene. Libraries came from PCR. Sequencing was performed on an Illumina HiSeq 2500. To normalize quantification of the TCRbeta repertoire, the TCR libraries were built with molecular barcoding that relied on unique molecular identifiers. In TCRdb, the public reads were trimmed at Q25 with fastp and aligned with MiXCR, with productive beta chains retained. For every CDR3 protein sequence, its rows merge into one entry that carries the most common genes and DNA. This sample is represented by about 340,000 distinct CDR3 sequences; about 14% of them were singletons. The leading ten clones occupy around 4.5% of the sample.

This material consisted of PBMCs, taken from the stem cell graft. The receptor was derived from a human donor who donated a stem cell graft to a child with Fanconi anemia. This sequence uses TRBV20-1 and TRBJ2-2, and 9 bases in between align with TRBD1. The CDR3 here reads CSFRDREGGELFF. The bases read TGCAGTTTCCGGGACAGGGAAGGCGGGGAGCTGTTTTTT.